The clone carrying this T cell receptor beta chain was recorded once. Its antigen is unknown. This entry belongs to a study of CD8+ T cells in alopecia areata. The overall study: In an open-label trial, patients got 5 to 10 mg tofacitinib twice daily.

Study results and limitations: Among patients, TCR sharing was less clear than in mice, a difference possibly due in part to HLA diversity in the patient population. The study found that many expanded lesional clones persisted in scalp and blood during tofacitinib.

Treatment specified: oral pan-JAK inhibitor, 5-10 mg twice daily. Alopecia areata patients had lesional scalp punch biopsies and peripheral blood taken from them. CDR3 length equals 14 residues. The V gene lost 5 bases and the J gene lost 2 bases, with 12 bases spanning the gap. Germline V gene sequence: CDR1 SGHVS, CDR2 FQNEAQ. Extracted from the samples, RNA was reverse transcribed into cDNA to serve as the sequencing template. The data were produced by immunoSEQ multiplex PCR, yet TCRdb's version contains in-frame clones alone and is incomplete. This table holds around 290,000 clones, roughly 60% found once.

The chain employs TRBV7-8 and TRBJ2-5; D call uncertain. The source of this sequence is a human donor with alopecia areata. This sample comprised CD4+ T cells sorted from blood, obtained at week 24, from a patient treated with tofacitinib. CDR3 bases: TGTGCCAGCAGCCAGACGAGCCGGCAAGAGACCCAGTACTTC. Translation gives CASSQTSRQETQYF.